This T cell receptor (beta chain) emerged from a study of response to subunit inactivated influenza vaccine. Study-level points and caveats: That few new T cells are recruited by each seasonal influenza vaccination was the authors' suggestion.

There are a few counts of this clonotype. What it recognizes is unknown. TCRdb used MiXCR to reprocess the RT-PCR reads, holding one entry per CDR3 protein. Among approximately 480,000 distinct CDR3 sequences, approximately 11% were seen once, and the ten largest hold approximately 12%. Trimming removed 3 bases at V and 7 bases at J, with 16 bases between. The CDR3 covers 15 residues. The material sequenced was PBMCs from blood, taken 45 days after vaccination. This sequence joins TRBV12-3 or TRBV12-4 and TRBJ2-1; the D call may be TRBD1 or TRBD2 (5 bases each). The clonotype originates from a man in his fifties who received an inactivated influenza vaccine. Written as DNA, the CDR3 is TGTGCCAGCAGTTTCCGGACCCCGTGGGGGAATGAGCAGTTCTTC. Its translation is CASSFRTPWGNEQFF.